Sequencing of this T cell receptor (beta chain) was carried out in a study of T cell responses to AZD1222 COVID-19 vaccine. This table comes from immunoSEQ multiplex PCR, and its TCRdb copy is limited to in-frame clones, with some not included. Among 55,000 to 70,000 clones, roughly nine tenths were seen once, and the ten largest hold approximately 6.1%. This clone has a single count. Trimming took off 6 bases at V and 2 bases at J, with 11 bases between the two ends. The CDR3 sequence is 13 residues long. Germline V gene lookup returns CDR1 SNHLY and CDR2 FYNNEI. The starting material was peripheral blood, obtained 28 days after the second AZD1222 dose. The TCR originated in an adult who received the AZD1222 COVID-19 vaccine. This chain uses TRBV2 with TRBJ2-7, with D perhaps TRBD1 (6 bases). CDR3 DNA sequence: TGTGCCAGCAGCCGGGACACGGCCTACGAGCAGTACTTC. Protein sequence: CASSRDTAYEQYF.